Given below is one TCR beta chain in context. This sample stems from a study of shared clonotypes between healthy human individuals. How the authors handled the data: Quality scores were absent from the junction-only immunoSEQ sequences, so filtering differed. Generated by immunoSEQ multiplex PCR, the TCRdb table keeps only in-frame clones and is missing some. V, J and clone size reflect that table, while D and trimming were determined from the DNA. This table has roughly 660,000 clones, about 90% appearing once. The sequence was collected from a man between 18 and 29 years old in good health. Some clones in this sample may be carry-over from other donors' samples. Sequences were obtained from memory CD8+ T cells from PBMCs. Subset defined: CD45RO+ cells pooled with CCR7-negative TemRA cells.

The chain's CDR3 is CASSQGENGELFF. CDR3 in DNA: TGTGCCAGCAGCCAAGGGGAGAACGGGGAGCTGTTTTTT. V is TRBV4-2 and J is TRBJ2-2; D might be TRBD2 (5 bases). Trimming took 1 base from V and 7 from J, leaving 7 bases between them. The germline V gene has CDR1 LGHNA and CDR2 YNFKEQ. The CDR3 loop spans 13 amino acids.